This T cell receptor (beta chain) was recovered during a study of radiation and T cells in renal cell carcinoma. Study context: Nephrectomy followed 15 Gy stereotactic body radiation by 4 weeks. Study-wide results and limits: No pretreatment tumor biopsies were available for baseline clonotypes. In blood, top tumor clones expanded by 2 weeks, shrinking by 4.

As for time point: blood 2 weeks post-SBRT. Sample treatment: 15 Gy SBRT to primary tumor, nephrectomy 4 weeks later. After SBRT, blood was collected at 2 and 4 weeks, plus baseline. About this clone itself: The antigen is not known.

Germline V gene sequence: CDR1 SGDLS, CDR2 YYNGEE. The CDR3 length is 14 residues. The V gene lost 4 bases and the J gene lost 4 bases, with 14 bases spanning the gap. Clones were read by immunoSEQ multiplex PCR, and TCRdb kept only the in-frame ones, dropping some. This repertoire shows 60,000 to 65,000 clones, around three quarters found once; its top ten account for about 7%. This specimen consisted of blood, obtained from a patient whose treatment included radiotherapy and nephrectomy. The chain couples TRBV9 to TRBJ1-2; unclear D gene. This clonotype was obtained from a man in his sixties with renal cell carcinoma. The CDR3 sequence: CASSPGQRSYGYTF. The CDR3 bases are TGTGCCAGCAGCCCCGGGCAACGAAGCTATGGCTACACCTTC. Using reference TRBV9 and TRBJ1-2 for the parts outside the CDR3, the full variable domain is DSGVTQTPKHLITATGQRVTLRCSPRSGDLSVYWYQQSLDQGLQFLIQYYNGEERAKGNILERFSAQQFPDLHSELNLSSLELGDSALYFCASSPGQRSYGYTFGSGTRLTVV.